The clone carrying this TCR beta chain was detected many times. Thyroid ultrasound and orbital computed tomography, with clinical symptoms and serum thyroxine and TRAb, informed diagnoses. From 10 ml of fresh peripheral blood, PBMCs were isolated. Per the germline V gene, CDR1 is SGHTA and CDR2 is FQGNSA. The junction had 6 bases not matched to a gene; V was cut back by 5 bases and J by 0 bases. The CDR3 is made up of 15 amino acids. TCR beta CDR3 regions were amplified from RNA. Primed by the HTBI set, a first-round RT-PCR was run on the TCR CDR3. In TCRdb, the multiplex PCR reads were re-called with MiXCR into one record per CDR3 protein. The sample has over 700,000 distinct CDR3 sequences, 35% seen once; the top ten hold about a third. These data originate in a study of T cells in Graves' hyperthyroidism and ophthalmopathy.

V gene TRBV7-2 combines with J gene TRBJ2-7; 8 bases agree with TRBD1. The specimen sequenced was blood. The TCR was taken from a woman aged 35 to 49 with Graves' hyperthyroidism. The chain's CDR3 is CASSLDRGSSYEQYF. Written as DNA, the CDR3 is TGTGCCAGCAGCCTCGACAGGGGATCCTCCTACGAGCAGTACTTC.